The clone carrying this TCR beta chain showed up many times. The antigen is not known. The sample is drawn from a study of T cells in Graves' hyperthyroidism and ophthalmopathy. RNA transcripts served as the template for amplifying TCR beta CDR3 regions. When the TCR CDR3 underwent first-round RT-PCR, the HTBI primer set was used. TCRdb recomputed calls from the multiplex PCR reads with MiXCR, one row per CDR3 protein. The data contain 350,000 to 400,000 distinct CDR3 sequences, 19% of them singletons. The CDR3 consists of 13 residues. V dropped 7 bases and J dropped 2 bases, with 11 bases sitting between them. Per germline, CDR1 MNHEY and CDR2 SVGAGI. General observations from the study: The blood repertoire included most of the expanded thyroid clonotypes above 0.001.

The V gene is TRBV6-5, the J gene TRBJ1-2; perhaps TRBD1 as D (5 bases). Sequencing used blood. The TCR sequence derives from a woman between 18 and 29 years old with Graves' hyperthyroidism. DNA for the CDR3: TGTGCCAGCATCCCGAGGACAAACTATGGCTACACCTTC. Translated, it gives CASIPRTNYGYTF.